This T cell receptor (beta chain) was recovered during a study of beta chain features in type 1 diabetes (dated by TCRdb to 2017 to 2018). Background for the entire study: Patients and healthy donors did not differ in mean age, gender distribution, total cell number or subset yield. A total of around 100 million sorted cells were examined across all samples, and RNA yield correlated strongly with the number of cells per subset. In the study, recently diagnosed type 1 diabetes patients and matched healthy donors were compared on the TCRB repertoires of their sorted circulating CD4+ T cell subsets. Naive and central memory subsets were obtained from all 30 or so donors, but regulatory and stem cell-like memory subsets were isolated from only 8 patients and about eight healthy donors. Overall results and qualifications from the work: Because the HLA sub-analyses included only small numbers of individuals, any influence of HLA type on TCRB rearrangement was left unresolved. Naive, central memory and regulatory TCRB repertoires appeared to be more similar among patients than among healthy donors. Because cDNA was sequenced instead of genomic DNA, activated cells with high expression could be over-represented, although the groups did not differ in activation or CD3 levels. Patients with type 1 diabetes made fewer insertions and deleted more nucleotides at VDJ recombination sites, implying thymic rearrangement abnormalities. PCR may preferentially amplify shorter templates, but because patient and control samples were amplified and corrected together, any resulting skew would affect both groups equally. In all four CD4+ subsets, TCRB CDR3 length was moderately but significantly shorter in type 1 diabetes patients.

This clone was seen only a few times. The antigen it recognizes is unknown. It has no much larger one-base neighbor in the sample; base qualities were not kept. The High Capacity cDNA Reverse Transcription Kit was used to reverse transcribe all of the isolated RNA, meaning that expressed TCRB transcripts were what got sequenced. Naive, central memory and regulatory T cell samples underwent deep immunoSEQ sequencing, averaging around 3.9 million total reads per sample. Sorted cells were lysed in RLT buffer and RNA was extracted with DNase-treated RNeasy Micro or Mini kits, depending on cell number. Each cell subset was processed separately to prevent cross-contamination, with patient and healthy donor samples processed together. Using the immunoSEQ multiplex PCR, TCRB sequences were amplified from cDNA into 87-bp fragments spanning the CDR3 region. Sequencing of the amplicons was done on the Illumina HiSeq platform. The authors' pipeline ran thus. Synthetic template baselines were used to correct PCR bias computationally, reads within Hamming distance 2 were collapsed, and singletons that could not be merged were discarded. Reads were aligned against IMGT so that V, D and J genes, CDR3 length and insertions or deletions at six rearrangement sites could be assigned. Within each subset, clonotype counts were normalized to sorted cell number, and only after that were true diversity and Gini coefficients computed with the tcR R package. Repertoire sharing was quantified using the overlap coefficient calculated on TCRB nucleotide sequences. As a proxy for the pre-selection repertoire, out-of-frame TCRB sequences from naive cells were analyzed. TCRdb mirrors the immuneACCESS table, restricted to in-frame sequences. Some clones are absent from its copies; in checked studies, under half trace to an unresolved V gene, and the reason for the others is unknown. The DNA gave D and trimming, while V, J and clone size come from that table. In this sample the table shows 640,000 or so clones, 10% to 15% of which occur a single time. The top ten clones comprise 0.022% of the sample.

The CDR3 measures 16 amino acids from cysteine to phenylalanine. The read is trimmed to its CDR3 DNA, 48 bases read in frame from base 1. CDR1 and CDR2, per the germline V gene (reference sequence), are LNHDA and SQIVND. V and J lose 5 bases and 0 bases, and a span of 16 bases separates them. From each donor, a single peripheral blood sample of about 120 mL on average was drawn into heparinised tubes. Naive, central memory, regulatory and stem cell-like memory CD4+ T cells were sorted on a BD FACSAria II using a panel including CD45RO, CCR7, CD25, CD127, CD95 and CD27. A purity above 98% was achieved for all sorted populations. PBMCs were isolated immediately by Lymphoprep density gradient centrifugation and stained directly without culture. So that batch effects would be minimized, each experiment stained and sorted samples in pairs, pairing one healthy donor with one patient.

The sequence was obtained from a man aged 18 to 29 with type 1 diabetes. This chain is built from TRBV19 and TRBJ1-2; 5 matching bases give a weak D call of TRBD1. Sequencing was done on a sample of naive CD4+ T cells from blood. What the cell subset or site label conveys for this sample: true naive CD4+ T cells. The DNA reads TGTGCCAGTAGTTCCCCATTGGGGACTACTAACTATGGCTACACCTTC. Its protein reads: CASSSPLGTTNYGYTF.